The clone carrying this TCR beta chain showed up just a few times. The amount of total RNA extracted per sample was at least 5 micrograms. The CDR3 has 13 amino acids. From germline, CDR1 is DFQATT and CDR2 SNEGSKA (reference sequence). The authors ran a second PCR of about 6 to 11 cycles using a sample-barcoded 5' primer and a J-beta primer mix. Each TCR beta cDNA got a 12-nucleotide random molecular identifier. TCRdb fed the 5' RACE reads into MiXCR, producing one record per CDR3 protein. This sample carries around 1,500,000 distinct CDR3 sequences, roughly 27% of them seen once, and the ten largest clones take 7.7%. The data were obtained in a study of blood T cells in healthy people across ages.

This clonotype was sampled from a woman aged 30 to 39 in good health. Sequenced sample: blood. This chain joins TRBV20-1 and TRBJ2-5; D is uncertain. The DNA matches TRBJ2-7 better at its end, which makes the J call doubtful. CDR3 sequence: CSAWVGSGYEQYF. The CDR3, as DNA: TGCAGTGCTTGGGTCGGCTCTGGATACGAGCAGTACTTC.